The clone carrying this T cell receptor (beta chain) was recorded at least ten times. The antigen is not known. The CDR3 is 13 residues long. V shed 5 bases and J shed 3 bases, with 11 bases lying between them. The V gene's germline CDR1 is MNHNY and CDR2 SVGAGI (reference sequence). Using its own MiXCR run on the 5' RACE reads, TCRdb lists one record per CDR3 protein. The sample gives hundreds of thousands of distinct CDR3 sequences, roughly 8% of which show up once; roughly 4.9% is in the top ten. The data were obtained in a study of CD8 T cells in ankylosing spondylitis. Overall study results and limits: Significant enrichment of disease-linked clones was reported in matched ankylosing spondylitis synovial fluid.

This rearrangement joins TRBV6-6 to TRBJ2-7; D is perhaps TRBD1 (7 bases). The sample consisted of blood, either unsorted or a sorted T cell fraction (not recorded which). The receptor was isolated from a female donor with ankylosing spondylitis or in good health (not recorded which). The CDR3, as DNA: TGTGCCAGCAGTCAGGGGGGAAGCTACGAGCAGTACTTC. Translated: CASSQGGSYEQYF.